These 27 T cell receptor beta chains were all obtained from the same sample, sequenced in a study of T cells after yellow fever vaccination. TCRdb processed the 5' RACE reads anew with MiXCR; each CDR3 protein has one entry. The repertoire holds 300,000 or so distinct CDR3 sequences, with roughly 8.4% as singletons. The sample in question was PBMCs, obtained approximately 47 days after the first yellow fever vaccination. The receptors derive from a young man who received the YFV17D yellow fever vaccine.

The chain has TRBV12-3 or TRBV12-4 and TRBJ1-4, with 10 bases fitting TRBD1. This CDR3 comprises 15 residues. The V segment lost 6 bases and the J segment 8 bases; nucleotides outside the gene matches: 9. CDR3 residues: CASRLTGTGEEKLFF. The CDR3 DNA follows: TGTGCCAGCAGACTGACCGGGACAGGGGAGGAAAAACTGTTTTTT.

CDR3 coding DNA: TGTGCCAGCAGTTTCTTAGGGGGCAGGAATTCACCCCTCCACTTT. Residues: CASSFLGGRNSPLHF. J is TRBJ1-6 and V is TRBV28, with TRBD1 matching over 7 bases. With 3 bases clipped from V and 7 bases from J, the junction kept 6 bases outside the gene matches. From germline, CDR1 is MDHEN and CDR2 SYDVKM. The CDR3 covers 15 residues.

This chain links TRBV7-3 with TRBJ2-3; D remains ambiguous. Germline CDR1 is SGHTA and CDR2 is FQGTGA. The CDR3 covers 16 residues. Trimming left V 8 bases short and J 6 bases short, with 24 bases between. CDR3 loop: CASWEPFGPERDTQYF. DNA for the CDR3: TGTGCCAGCTGGGAACCGTTCGGGCCAGAACGGGATACGCAGTATTTT.

CDR3 residues: CAISEGQGGSSREQFF. CDR3 DNA: TGTGCCATCAGTGAGGGACAGGGAGGTTCGTCGCGTGAGCAGTTCTTC. The chain is built from TRBV10-3 and TRBJ2-1; 8 bases agree with TRBD1. Per the germline V gene, CDR1 is ENHRY and CDR2 is SYGVKD. This CDR3 is 16 amino acids long. V shed 2 bases and J 9 bases; nucleotides not matched to a gene: 12.

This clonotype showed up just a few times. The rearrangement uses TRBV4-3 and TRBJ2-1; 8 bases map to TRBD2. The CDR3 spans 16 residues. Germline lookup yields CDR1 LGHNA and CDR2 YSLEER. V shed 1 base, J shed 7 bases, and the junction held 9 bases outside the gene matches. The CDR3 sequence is CASSQGGSAGVNEQFF. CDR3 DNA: TGCGCCAGCAGCCAAGGGGGTTCAGCGGGGGTAAATGAGCAGTTCTTC.

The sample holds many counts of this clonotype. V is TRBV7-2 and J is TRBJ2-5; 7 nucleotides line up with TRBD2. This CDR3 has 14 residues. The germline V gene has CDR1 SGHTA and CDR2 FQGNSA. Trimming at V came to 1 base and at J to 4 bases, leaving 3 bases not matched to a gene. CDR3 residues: CASSLVTGGETQYF. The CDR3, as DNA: TGTGCCAGCAGCTTAGTCACGGGAGGAGAGACCCAGTACTTC.

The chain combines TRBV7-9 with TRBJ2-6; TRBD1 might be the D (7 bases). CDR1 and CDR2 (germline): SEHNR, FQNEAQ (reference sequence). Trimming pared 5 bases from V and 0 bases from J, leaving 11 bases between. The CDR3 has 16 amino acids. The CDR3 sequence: CASSPRDSSGANVLTF. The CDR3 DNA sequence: TGTGCCAGCAGCCCGCGGGACAGCTCTGGGGCCAACGTCCTGACTTTC.

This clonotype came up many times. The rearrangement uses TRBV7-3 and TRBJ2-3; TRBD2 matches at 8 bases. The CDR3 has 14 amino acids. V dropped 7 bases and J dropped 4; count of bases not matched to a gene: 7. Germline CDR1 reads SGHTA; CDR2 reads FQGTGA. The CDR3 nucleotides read TGTGCCAGCAAAATCGGGGGGGCGGCAGATACGCAGTATTTT. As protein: CASKIGGAADTQYF.

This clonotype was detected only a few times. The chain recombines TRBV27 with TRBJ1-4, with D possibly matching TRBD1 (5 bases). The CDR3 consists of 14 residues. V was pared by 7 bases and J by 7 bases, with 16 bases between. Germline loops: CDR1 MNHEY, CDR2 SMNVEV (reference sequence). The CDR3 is CASTTVGGVEKLFF. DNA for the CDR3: TGTGCCAGCACCACCGTGGGAGGGGTTGAAAAACTGTTTTTT.

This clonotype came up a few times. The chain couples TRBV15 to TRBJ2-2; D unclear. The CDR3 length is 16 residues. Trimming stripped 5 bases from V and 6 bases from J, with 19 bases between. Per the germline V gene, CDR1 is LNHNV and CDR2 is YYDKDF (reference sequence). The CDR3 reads CATSGRQILGAGELFF. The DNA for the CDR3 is TGTGCCACCAGCGGCCGCCAGATTCTAGGCGCCGGGGAGCTGTTTTTT.

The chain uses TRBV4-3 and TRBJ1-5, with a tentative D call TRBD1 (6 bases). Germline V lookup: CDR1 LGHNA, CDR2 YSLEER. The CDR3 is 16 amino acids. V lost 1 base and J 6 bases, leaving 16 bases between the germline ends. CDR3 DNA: TGCGCCAGCAGCCAAGGGGTTGGGGCAGGGGTTCAGCCCCAGCATTTT. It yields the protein CASSQGVGAGVQPQHF.

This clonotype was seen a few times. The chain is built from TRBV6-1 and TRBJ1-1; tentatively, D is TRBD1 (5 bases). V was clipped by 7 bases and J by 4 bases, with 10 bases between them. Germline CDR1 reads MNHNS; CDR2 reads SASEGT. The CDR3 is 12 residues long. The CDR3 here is CASTGRRTEAFF. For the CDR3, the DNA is TGTGCCAGCACAGGGAGGCGCACTGAAGCTTTCTTT.

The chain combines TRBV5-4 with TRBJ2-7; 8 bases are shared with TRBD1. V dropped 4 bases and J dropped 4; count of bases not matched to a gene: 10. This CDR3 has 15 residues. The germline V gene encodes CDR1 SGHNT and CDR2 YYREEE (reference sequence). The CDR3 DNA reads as TGTGCCAGCAGCGAGGACAGGGATGTTAGGTACGAGCAGTACGTC. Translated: CASSEDRDVRYEQYV.

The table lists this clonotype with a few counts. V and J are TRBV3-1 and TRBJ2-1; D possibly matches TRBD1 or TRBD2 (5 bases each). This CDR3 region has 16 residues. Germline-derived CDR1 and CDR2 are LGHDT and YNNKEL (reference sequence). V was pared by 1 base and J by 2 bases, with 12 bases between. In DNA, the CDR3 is TGTGCCAGCAGCCAAGCAGACCGGGGCCCCTACAATGAGCAGTTCTTC. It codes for CASSQADRGPYNEQFF.

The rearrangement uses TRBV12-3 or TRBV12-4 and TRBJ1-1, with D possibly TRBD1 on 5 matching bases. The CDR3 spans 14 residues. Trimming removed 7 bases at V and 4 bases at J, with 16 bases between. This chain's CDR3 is CASKFGGYSTEAFF. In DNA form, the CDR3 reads TGTGCCAGCAAATTCGGGGGGTATAGCACTGAAGCTTTCTTT.

The CDR3 loop reads CASSRGGANTEAFF. In DNA form, the CDR3 reads TGTGCCAGCAGCCGCGGGGGCGCGAACACTGAAGCTTTCTTT. The gene calls are TRBV7-6 and TRBJ1-1; weak D call: TRBD1 (6 bases). V lost 5 bases and J 1 base, leaving 11 bases between the germline ends. The CDR3 covers 14 residues. The V gene's germline CDR1 is SGHVS and CDR2 FNYEAQ.

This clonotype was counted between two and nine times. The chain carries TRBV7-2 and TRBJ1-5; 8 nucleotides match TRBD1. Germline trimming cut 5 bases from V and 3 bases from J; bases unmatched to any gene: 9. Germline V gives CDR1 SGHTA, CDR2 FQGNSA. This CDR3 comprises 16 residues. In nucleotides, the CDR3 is TGTGCCAGCAGCCGCGGGACAGGACTGTACAATCAGCCCCAGCATTTT. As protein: CASSRGTGLYNQPQHF.

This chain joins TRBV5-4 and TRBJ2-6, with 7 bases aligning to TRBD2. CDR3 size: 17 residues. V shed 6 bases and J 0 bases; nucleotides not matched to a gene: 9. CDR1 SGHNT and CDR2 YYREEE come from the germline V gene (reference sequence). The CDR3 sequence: CASTPAGVGSGANVLTF. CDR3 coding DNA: TGTGCCAGCACCCCTGCGGGGGTTGGCTCTGGGGCCAACGTCCTGACTTTC.

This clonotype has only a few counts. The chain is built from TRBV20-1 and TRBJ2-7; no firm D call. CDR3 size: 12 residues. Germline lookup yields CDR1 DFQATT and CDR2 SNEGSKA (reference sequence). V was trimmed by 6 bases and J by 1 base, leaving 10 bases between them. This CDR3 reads CSADSNSYEQYV. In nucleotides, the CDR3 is TGCAGTGCAGACTCGAATTCCTACGAGCAGTACGTC.

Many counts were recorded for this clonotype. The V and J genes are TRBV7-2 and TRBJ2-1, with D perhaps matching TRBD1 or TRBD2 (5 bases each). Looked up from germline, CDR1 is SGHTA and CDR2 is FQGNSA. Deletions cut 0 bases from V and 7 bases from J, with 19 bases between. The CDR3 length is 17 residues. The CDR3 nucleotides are TGTGCCAGCAGCTTAGCCGGGACCACGGTCCAGGGTAATGAGCAGTTCTTC. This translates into CASSLAGTTVQGNEQFF.

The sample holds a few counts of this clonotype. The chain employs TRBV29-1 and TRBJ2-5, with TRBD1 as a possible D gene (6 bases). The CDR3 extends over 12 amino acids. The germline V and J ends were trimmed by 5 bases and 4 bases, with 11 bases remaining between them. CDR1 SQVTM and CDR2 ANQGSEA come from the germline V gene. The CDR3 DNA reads TGCAGCGTTAGGGCAGGGGCAGAGACCCAGTACTTC. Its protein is CSVRAGAETQYF. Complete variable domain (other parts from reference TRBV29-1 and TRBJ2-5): SAVISQKPSRDICQRGTSLTIQCQVDSQVTMMFWYRQQPGQSLTLIATANQGSEATYESGFVIDKFPISRPNLTFSTLTVSNMSPEDSSIYLCSVRAGAETQYFGPGTRLLVL.

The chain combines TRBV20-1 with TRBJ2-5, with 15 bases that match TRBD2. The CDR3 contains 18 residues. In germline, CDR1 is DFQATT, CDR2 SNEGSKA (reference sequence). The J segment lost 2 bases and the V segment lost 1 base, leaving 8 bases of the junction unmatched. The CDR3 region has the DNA TGCAGTGCTAGAGCTCCCGGGACTAGCGGGGGGAATCAAGAGACCCAGTACTTC. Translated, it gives CSARAPGTSGGNQETQYF.

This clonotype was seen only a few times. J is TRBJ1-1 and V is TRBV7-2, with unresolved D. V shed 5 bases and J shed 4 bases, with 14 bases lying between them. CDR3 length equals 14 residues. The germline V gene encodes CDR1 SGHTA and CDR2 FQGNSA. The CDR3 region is CASSLEWVGTEAFF. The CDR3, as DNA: TGTGCCAGCAGCCTAGAGTGGGTGGGCACTGAAGCTTTCTTT.

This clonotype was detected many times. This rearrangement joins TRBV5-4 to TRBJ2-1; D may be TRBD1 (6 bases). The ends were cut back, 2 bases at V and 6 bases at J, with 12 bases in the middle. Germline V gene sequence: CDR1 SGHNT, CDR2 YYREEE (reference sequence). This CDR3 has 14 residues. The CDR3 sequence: CASSFGPGVNEQFF. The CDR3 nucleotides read TGTGCCAGCAGCTTCGGCCCAGGGGTCAATGAGCAGTTCTTC.

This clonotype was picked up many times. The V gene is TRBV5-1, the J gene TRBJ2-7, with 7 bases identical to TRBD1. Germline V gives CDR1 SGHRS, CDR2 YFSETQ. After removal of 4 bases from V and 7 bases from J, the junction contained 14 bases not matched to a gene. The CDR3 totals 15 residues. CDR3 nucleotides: TGCGCCAGCAGCCCTTGGACAGGCGATGGTCGGGAGCAGTACTTC. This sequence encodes CASSPWTGDGREQYF.

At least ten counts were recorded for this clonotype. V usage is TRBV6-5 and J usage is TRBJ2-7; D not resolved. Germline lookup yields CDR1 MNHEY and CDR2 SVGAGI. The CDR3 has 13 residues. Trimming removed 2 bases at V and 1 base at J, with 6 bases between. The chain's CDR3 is CASSYGVSYEQYF. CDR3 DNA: TGTGCCAGCAGTTACGGGGTTTCCTACGAGCAGTACTTC.

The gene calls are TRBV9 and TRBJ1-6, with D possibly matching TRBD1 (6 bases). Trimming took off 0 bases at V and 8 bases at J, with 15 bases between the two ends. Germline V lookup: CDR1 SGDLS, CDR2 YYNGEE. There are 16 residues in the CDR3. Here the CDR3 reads CASSVDPTGGYSPLHF. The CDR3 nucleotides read TGTGCCAGCAGCGTAGATCCGACAGGAGGATATTCACCCCTCCACTTT.